Following are 31 T cell receptor beta chains from one sample sequenced in a study of blood T cell repertoires in COVID-19. Sequencing was performed with immunoSEQ multiplex PCR; in TCRdb, only in-frame clones are kept and a portion is missing. The data show roughly 230,000 clones, around 85% seen once. The specimen sequenced was peripheral blood. Receptors originate from a woman aged 80 or over with acute or convalescent COVID-19.

The chain has TRBV30 and TRBJ1-5; 7 nucleotides match TRBD1. The germline gives CDR1 GTSNPN, CDR2 SVGIG (reference sequence). V gave up 2 bases and J gave up 6 bases; unmatched junction bases: 7. The CDR3 is made up of 14 amino acids. The CDR3 sequence: CAWSIAGGGQPQHF. The CDR3 DNA reads as TGTGCCTGGAGTATTGCAGGGGGTGGTCAGCCCCAGCATTTT.

V gene TRBV18 combines with J gene TRBJ2-1; 9 nucleotides match TRBD2. This CDR3 spans 15 amino acids. Unmatched junction bases numbered 7, after V lost 1 base and J lost 9 bases. Germline V lookup: CDR1 KGHSH, CDR2 LQKENI. This CDR3 reads CASSPQSGGQGEQFF. DNA for the CDR3: TGTGCCAGCTCACCACAAAGCGGGGGGCAGGGTGAGCAGTTCTTC.

A few counts support this clone. This chain joins TRBV6-1 and TRBJ2-3, with 11 bases matching TRBD2. The CDR3 consists of 18 residues. Germline V gene data show CDR1 as MNHNS and CDR2 as SASEGT. V lost 1 base to trimming and J lost 6 bases; unmatched junction nucleotides: 12. The CDR3 DNA sequence: TGTGCCAGCAGTGAAGACAGAATAGCGGGAGGGGGATACGATACGCAGTATTTT. Translation: CASSEDRIAGGGYDTQYF.

J is TRBJ2-7 and V is TRBV7-9; the D is unclear. Between the trimmed V and J ends, which lost 5 bases and 2 bases, there was a span of 10 bases. Germline-derived CDR1 and CDR2 are SEHNR and FQNEAQ (reference sequence). There are 13 residues in the CDR3. The CDR3 DNA is TGTGCCAGCAGCCCCGACACAGCCTACGAGCAGTACTTC. Its protein is CASSPDTAYEQYF.

The chain links TRBV7-9 to TRBJ2-1; TRBD1 agrees at 7 bases. This CDR3 has 15 amino acids. The V segment lost 5 bases and the J segment 0 bases; nucleotides outside the gene matches: 4. Germline V gene lookup returns CDR1 SEHNR and CDR2 FQNEAQ (reference sequence). Here the CDR3 reads CASSPRGSSYNEQFF. The CDR3 DNA sequence: TGTGCCAGCAGCCCCAGGGGGAGCTCCTACAATGAGCAGTTCTTC.

The chain employs TRBV18 and TRBJ1-4; 9 nucleotides line up with TRBD1. Looked up from germline, CDR1 is KGHSH and CDR2 is LQKENI. The CDR3 is 15 residues long. The V and J ends lost 4 bases and 3 bases, in that order; junction bases with no gene match: 3. CDR3 sequence: CASSLYRGPNEKLFF. DNA for the CDR3: TGTGCCAGCTCACTCTACAGGGGGCCTAATGAAAAACTGTTTTTT.

The rearrangement joins TRBV5-6 to TRBJ2-3, with TRBD2 as a possible D gene (5 bases). Trimming removed 7 bases at V and 8 bases at J, with 11 bases between. Looked up from germline, CDR1 is SGHDT and CDR2 is YYEEEE. The CDR3 extends over 11 amino acids. This CDR3 reads CASGTGSTQYF. Written as DNA, the CDR3 is TGTGCCAGCGGAACGGGATCTACGCAGTATTTT.

The sample holds one count of this clone. CDR3 coding DNA: TGTGCCAGCAGTTTGGCCCCCCTCCGCTACACCTTC. Translation gives CASSLAPLRYTF. The genes are TRBV12-3 or TRBV12-4 and TRBJ1-2; D not resolved. The CDR3 has 12 residues. The ends were cut back, 3 bases at V and 9 bases at J, with 11 bases in the middle.

The chain has TRBV30 and TRBJ1-1; D might be TRBD1 (6 bases). The V and J ends lost 8 bases and 2 bases respectively, with 15 bases between them. The CDR3 is 13 residues long. The germline CDR1 and CDR2 sequences are GTSNPN and SVGIG (reference sequence). The CDR3 here is CAGGRGLNTEAFF. The CDR3 DNA is TGTGCCGGGGGCCGCGGCCTAAACACTGAAGCTTTCTTT.

This chain connects TRBV9 to TRBJ1-5; 9 bases fit TRBD1. V was pared by 2 bases and J by 4 bases, with 4 bases of the junction left unmatched. The germline V gene encodes CDR1 SGDLS and CDR2 YYNGEE. There are 15 residues in the CDR3. The chain's CDR3 is CASSVGQGKNQPQHF. The CDR3 bases are TGTGCCAGCAGCGTGGGACAGGGCAAGAATCAGCCCCAGCATTTT.

To note about this clone: Within the sample, other DNA sequences also encode this same CDR3. V gene TRBV5-4 combines with J gene TRBJ2-5; a weak D match, TRBD1 (5 bases). The CDR3 runs to 14 residues. The ends were cut back, 0 bases at V and 1 base at J, with 7 bases in the middle. Germline V CDR1 and CDR2: SGHNT, YYREEE (reference sequence). CDR3 coding DNA: TGTGCCAGCAGCTTGGGACAGTCCCAAGAGACCCAGTACTTC. Residues: CASSLGQSQETQYF.

V gene TRBV5-1 combines with J gene TRBJ2-2, with D perhaps matching TRBD1 (7 bases). Trimming pared 4 bases from V and 5 bases from J, leaving 18 bases between. CDR3 size: 16 residues. Per germline, CDR1 SGHRS and CDR2 YFSETQ. Here the CDR3 reads CASSPNRGRGTGELFF. CDR3 in DNA: TGCGCCAGCAGCCCCAACAGGGGCCGGGGGACCGGGGAGCTGTTTTTT.

This chain links TRBV7-2 with TRBJ2-7, with D perhaps matching TRBD1 (5 bases). The CDR3 length is 14 residues. Germline CDR1 reads SGHTA; CDR2 reads FQGNSA. Trimming stripped 1 base from V and 0 bases from J, with 7 bases between. The CDR3 here is CASSLGTGSYEQYF. As DNA, the CDR3 is TGTGCCAGCAGCTTAGGAACAGGCTCCTACGAGCAGTACTTC.

The chain uses TRBV19 and TRBJ2-2, with 10 bases matching TRBD1. V gave up 2 bases and J gave up 6 bases; unmatched junction bases: 6. The length of the CDR3 is 16 residues. Germline CDR1 is LNHDA and CDR2 is SQIVND (reference sequence). CDR3 sequence (DNA): TGTGCCAGTAGTATATTGACAGGGGGCGCATCCGGGGAGCTGTTTTTT. Protein product: CASSILTGGASGELFF.

The chain uses TRBV27 and TRBJ1-6, with D tentatively TRBD1 (6 bases). This CDR3 spans 15 amino acids. The germline V and J ends were trimmed by 3 bases and 10 bases, with 16 bases remaining between them. CDR1 is MNHEY and CDR2 is SMNVEV in the germline V gene (reference sequence). The CDR3 coding sequence is TGTGCCAGCAGTTTCTCTACAGGGTCTTACTCACCCCTCCACTTT. It is translated as CASSFSTGSYSPLHF.

The chain joins TRBV7-8 to TRBJ1-6; 10 positions match TRBD1. The CDR3 contains 16 residues. Per the germline V gene, CDR1 is SGHVS and CDR2 is FQNEAQ. V gave up 5 bases and J gave up 4 bases; unmatched junction bases: 5. The CDR3 is CASSGDRGPYNSPLHF. DNA for the CDR3: TGTGCCAGCAGCGGGGACAGGGGCCCGTATAATTCACCCCTCCACTTT.

As concerns this clone: Within the sample, other DNA sequences also encode this same CDR3. This chain links TRBV6-5 with TRBJ1-5, with D unclear. The CDR3 covers 13 residues. Germline V CDR1 and CDR2: MNHEY, SVGAGI. The V and J ends lost 2 bases and 4 bases respectively, with 6 bases between them. CDR3 loop: CASSYGRNQPQHF. The CDR3 DNA sequence: TGTGCCAGCAGTTACGGGCGTAATCAGCCCCAGCATTTT.

This clone was recorded once. This chain links TRBV7-2 with TRBJ1-1; a possible D gene is TRBD1 (5 bases). The CDR3 runs 13 residues. Germline CDR1 reads SGHTA; CDR2 reads FQGNSA. Trimming removed 1 base from V and 4 bases from J, with 7 bases in between. This chain's CDR3 is CASSLGGGTEAFF. The DNA of the CDR3 is TGTGCCAGCAGCTTAGGGGGCGGCACTGAAGCTTTCTTT.

The rearrangement joins TRBV15 to TRBJ2-3; perhaps TRBD2 as D (7 bases). V shed 4 bases and J shed 6 bases, with 17 bases lying between them. From germline, CDR1 is LNHNV and CDR2 YYDKDF (reference sequence). This CDR3 has 15 residues. The DNA of the CDR3 is TGTGCCACCAGCACCCAAGGGGGGGCAGCTGATACGCAGTATTTT. Protein: CATSTQGGAADTQYF.

The rearrangement uses TRBV28 and TRBJ2-7; a possible D gene is TRBD1 (5 bases). V lost 1 base and J 2 bases, leaving 12 bases between the germline ends. This CDR3 spans 15 amino acids. Germline assignment: CDR1 MDHEN and CDR2 SYDVKM. The CDR3 reads CASSLFSGSPYEQYF. The CDR3 bases are TGTGCCAGCAGTTTATTTTCAGGGTCCCCCTACGAGCAGTACTTC.

The chain has TRBV27 and TRBJ1-5, with D uncertain. Germline V gene data show CDR1 as MNHEY and CDR2 as SMNVEV (reference sequence). The V end was cut by 7 bases, the J end by 2 bases, with 12 bases between. The CDR3 spans 14 residues. The DNA for the CDR3 is TGTGCCAGCAATGCAGGATTTGGCAATCAGCCCCAGCATTTT. It yields the protein CASNAGFGNQPQHF.

The chain is built from TRBV6-1 and TRBJ2-2, with unresolved D. V lost 5 bases and J lost 15, with 16 bases in between. The CDR3 runs to 12 residues. Germline CDR1 is MNHNS and CDR2 is SASEGT. The CDR3 is CASSLDSRMMFF. CDR3 coding DNA: TGTGCCAGCAGTTTGGATTCTAGGATGATGTTTTTT.

The chain combines TRBV19 with TRBJ2-6, with D perhaps matching TRBD2 (5 bases). The CDR3 covers 15 residues. V was trimmed by 3 bases and J by 0 bases, leaving 6 bases between them. Germline V gives CDR1 LNHDA, CDR2 SQIVND (reference sequence). The CDR3, as DNA: TGTGCCAGTAGTATGGCGGGCTCTGGGGCCAACGTCCTGACTTTC. Its translation is CASSMAGSGANVLTF.

V usage is TRBV29-1 and J usage is TRBJ2-1, with 15 nucleotides matching TRBD2. Trimming cost V 4 bases and J 9 bases; bases outside gene matches: 7. CDR3 length: 15 amino acids. Germline CDR1 SQVTM, CDR2 ANQGSEA. CDR3 residues: CSVVGLAGGRSEQFF. CDR3 in DNA: TGCAGCGTTGTCGGACTAGCGGGAGGGAGGAGTGAGCAGTTCTTC.

J is TRBJ1-1 and V is TRBV18; unclear D gene. There are 15 residues in the CDR3. V was pared by 2 bases and J by 1 base, with 11 bases between. Germline V gene data show CDR1 as KGHSH and CDR2 as LQKENI. CDR3 loop: CASSPFGVGNTEAFF. The CDR3 bases are TGTGCCAGCTCACCATTCGGGGTGGGGAACACTGAAGCTTTCTTT. The full variable domain, with the rest looked up from reference TRBV18 and TRBJ1-1, is NAGVMQNPRHLVRRRGQEARLRCSPMKGHSHVYWYRQLPEEGLKFMVYLQKENIIDESGMPKERFSAEFPKEGPSILRIQQVVRGDSAAYFCASSPFGVGNTEAFFGQGTRLTVV.

V is TRBV28 and J is TRBJ2-5; TRBD1 matches 7 bases. With 6 bases clipped from V and 6 bases from J, the junction kept 10 bases outside the gene matches. The CDR3 spans 14 residues. Germline-derived CDR1 and CDR2 are MDHEN and SYDVKM. CDR3 nucleotides: TGTGCCAGCAGACTACAACAGGGGATGAAGACCCAGTACTTC. This codes for CASRLQQGMKTQYF.

The chain employs TRBV5-4 and TRBJ2-5; 7 bases align to TRBD1. CDR3 length: 16 amino acids. Germline CDR1 SGHNT, CDR2 YYREEE (reference sequence). The ends lost 2 bases at V and 1 base at J; junction bases unmatched: 8. The DNA of the CDR3 is TGTGCCAGCAGCTTCGGACAGGCCACACTCCAAGAGACCCAGTACTTC. Amino acid sequence: CASSFGQATLQETQYF.

This chain connects TRBV6-6 to TRBJ2-4, with TRBD1 as a possible D gene (5 bases). The CDR3 consists of 14 residues. The V and J ends lost 4 bases and 5 bases respectively, with 12 bases between them. Looked up from germline, CDR1 is MNHNY and CDR2 is SVGAGI (reference sequence). The CDR3 is CASSSTDTENIQYF. DNA of the CDR3: TGTGCCAGCAGTTCCACGGACACGGAAAACATTCAGTACTTC.

This clone was detected only a few times. This chain links TRBV5-1 with TRBJ1-6; 8 bases agree with TRBD1. This CDR3 comprises 16 residues. The junction had 8 bases not matched to a gene; V was cut back by 1 base and J by 8 bases. Per the germline V gene, CDR1 is SGHRS and CDR2 is YFSETQ. In DNA, the CDR3 is TGCGCCAGCAGCTTGACAGGACAGGGTGGTCATTCACCCCTCCACTTT. Translation: CASSLTGQGGHSPLHF.

The chain carries TRBV19 and TRBJ1-2; no clear D gene. The CDR3 spans 13 residues. CDR1 LNHDA and CDR2 SQIVND come from the germline V gene (reference sequence). V lost 7 bases to trimming and J lost 4 bases, with 13 bases between them. The CDR3 nucleotides read TGTGCCAGTACCATGGGCCAGATCTATGGCTACACCTTC. Protein sequence: CASTMGQIYGYTF.

The chain carries TRBV15 and TRBJ2-5, with D hard to call. This CDR3 contains 14 residues. V lost 0 bases to trimming and J lost 5 bases, with 10 bases between them. Looked up from germline, CDR1 is LNHNV and CDR2 is YYDKDF (reference sequence). Written as DNA, the CDR3 is TGTGCCACCAGCAGAGATTTACAGCTGGAGACCCAGTACTTC. It is translated as CATSRDLQLETQYF.